This T cell receptor beta chain derives from a study of CD8+ T cells in alopecia areata. Study details: The drug, oral tofacitinib, was given to treated patients at 5 to 10 mg twice daily. Tofacitinib administration persisted for 6 to 18 months, succeeded by 6 months off drug.

Extraction and reverse transcription of RNA yielded cDNA as the sequencing template. Method: immunoSEQ multiplex PCR; TCRdb's copy keeps in-frame clones and lacks some. The data hold approximately 57,000 clones, with about 96% observed a single time. Of note for this clone: Antigen specificity is unknown.

This CDR3 region has 12 residues. Germline V gene lookup returns CDR1 MNHNY and CDR2 SVGAGI (reference sequence). The V and J ends lost 7 bases and 5 bases respectively, with 11 bases between them. Study results and limitations: Across lesional scalp, and particularly alopecia totalis/universalis, clonality surpassed that of normal scalp.

This TCR was recovered from a human donor with alopecia areata. Source: CD8+ T cells sorted from blood, taken at week 0. This chain uses TRBV6-6 with TRBJ2-5; no reliable D call. The CDR3 spells CASISNLETQYF. The CDR3 nucleotides read TGTGCCAGCATCTCAAACTTGGAGACCCAGTACTTC.